What follows describes a single T cell receptor (beta chain). These data belong to a study of shared T cell receptors in the human thymus. The repertoire was sequenced with immunoSEQ multiplex PCR; TCRdb's copy has only in-frame clones and lacks some. The profile shows approximately 760,000 clones, 80% to 90% of them singletons. These data were also filed under a second study, of human thymus T cells. As that study records: Immunologically healthy infants in Finland undergoing congenital heart defect surgery were the donors. Repertoires sampled from thymus and blood appeared biased in V and J gene usage. The related literature has documented a marked overlap of thymic repertoires among unrelated individuals.

Specimen: thymocytes. The clonotype was recovered from a girl in the first two years of life with a congenital heart defect.

The CDR3 DNA reads TGTGCCAGCAGTTTTTTGAACGGGGATAATGAAAAACTGTTTTTT. As protein: CASSFLNGDNEKLFF. V usage is TRBV28 and J usage is TRBJ1-4; no clear D gene. The germline V gene has CDR1 MDHEN and CDR2 SYDVKM. The CDR3 totals 15 residues. Trimming removed 3 bases at V and 4 bases at J, with 12 bases between.